This is a list of T cell receptor beta chains from one sample in a study of control samples from healthy donors and cancer patients. Assay: immunoSEQ multiplex PCR; the TCRdb copy retains only in-frame clones and omits some. Among approximately 87,000 clones listed, roughly 93% were seen once. The sequenced material came from PBMCs. The receptors stem from a woman aged 40 to 49 with lung cancer. Each CDR3 is given with its conserved first and last residue. Each record gives: V gene, clone size, D gene, J gene, CDR3 length, CDR3 protein, CDR3 DNA. D genes are given only for firm matches. Clone size is shown for a subset of rows, as once, few, many or a class of expanded clone.

V: TRBV6-5; size: .; D: TRBD1; J: TRBJ1-1; length: 14; CDR3: CASSSLQGAGEAFF; DNA: TGTGCCAGCAGCTCCCTACAGGGGGCGGGGGAAGCTTTCTTT
V: TRBV2; size: .; D: TRBD1; J: TRBJ1-2; length: 12; CDR3: CASIGQGGSYTF; DNA: TGTGCCAGCATCGGACAGGGGGGTAGCTACACCTTC
V: TRBV9; size: .; D: .; J: TRBJ2-5; length: 14; CDR3: CASSGTTKSETQYF; DNA: TGTGCCAGCAGCGGGACTACAAAAAGTGAGACCCAGTACTTC
V: TRBV2; size: once; D: TRBD1; J: TRBJ2-7; length: 15; CDR3: CASVESRQGDYEQYF; DNA: TGTGCCAGCGTAGAGTCAAGGCAGGGGGATTACGAGCAGTACTTC
V: TRBV5-8; size: few; D: .; J: TRBJ1-5; length: 14; CDR3: CASSLVSVNQPQHF; DNA: TGTGCCAGCAGCTTGGTTAGCGTCAATCAGCCCCAGCATTTT
V: TRBV3-1/TRBV3-2; size: .; D: .; J: TRBJ2-3; length: 16; CDR3: CASSHVIGAGTDTQYF; DNA: TGTGCCAGCAGCCATGTTATAGGGGCGGGCACAGATACGCAGTATTTT
V: TRBV6-6; size: .; D: .; J: TRBJ1-6; length: 13; CDR3: CASSSIENSPLHF; DNA: TGTGCCAGCAGCTCGATCGAAAATTCACCCCTCCACTTT
V: TRBV18; size: few; D: TRBD1; J: TRBJ1-1; length: 16; CDR3: CASSPKLGTGDTEAFF; DNA: TGTGCCAGCTCACCGAAGCTTGGGACAGGGGACACTGAAGCTTTCTTT
V: TRBV11-2; size: .; D: .; J: TRBJ2-1; length: 12; CDR3: CASSPPYNEQFF; DNA: TGTGCCAGCAGCCCTCCCTACAATGAGCAGTTCTTC
V: TRBV19; size: .; D: .; J: TRBJ1-6; length: 15; CDR3: CASSALRDNNSPLHF; DNA: TGTGCCAGTAGTGCCCTCCGGGACAACAATTCACCCCTCCACTTT
V: TRBV12-3/TRBV12-4; size: .; D: .; J: TRBJ1-5; length: 12; CDR3: CASSVSNQPQHF; DNA: TGTGCCAGCAGTGTTAGCAATCAGCCCCAGCATTTT
V: TRBV5-1; size: .; D: .; J: TRBJ1-5; length: 14; CDR3: CASSWTTGNQPQHF; DNA: TGCGCCAGCAGCTGGACGACAGGTAATCAGCCCCAGCATTTT